The 18 T cell receptor beta chains reported below all come from one sample, sequenced in a study of beta chain features in type 1 diabetes. Expressed TCRB transcripts were sequenced because the isolated RNA had all been reverse transcribed beforehand. Clones were sequenced by immunoSEQ multiplex PCR, and TCRdb holds only the in-frame ones, with some missing. In the table there are about 350,000 clones, 15% to 20% of which are singletons. The sample was naive CD4+ T cells from blood. The receptors were sampled from a woman younger than 30 in good health.

In its sample, this clone was seen a few times. The chain employs TRBV2 and TRBJ2-1; TRBD2 aligns across 7 bases. Looked up from germline, CDR1 is SNHLY and CDR2 is FYNNEI. The CDR3 is 13 amino acids. Trimming at V came to 8 bases and at J to 9 bases, leaving 10 bases not matched to a gene. The DNA of the CDR3 is TGTGCCAGCGGCTGGAACCCGGGAGGTGAGCAGTTCTTC. It yields the protein CASGWNPGGEQFF.

V usage is TRBV4-3 and J usage is TRBJ2-5; TRBD2 matches at 9 bases. Per the germline V gene, CDR1 is LGHNA and CDR2 is YSLEER. CDR3 length: 15 amino acids. J was trimmed by 6 bases and V by 1 base; bases with no gene match: 6. The CDR3: CASSQGIAGDKTQYF. CDR3 in DNA: TGCGCCAGCAGCCAAGGAATAGCGGGGGACAAGACCCAGTACTTC.

This clone showed up just a few times. This sequence joins TRBV9 and TRBJ1-5; D is possibly TRBD1 (5 bases). The CDR3 has 15 amino acids. V lost 1 base and J lost 0, with 8 bases in between. The germline V gene has CDR1 SGDLS and CDR2 YYNGEE. CDR3 protein: CASSVSGGSNQPQHF. For the CDR3, the DNA is TGTGCCAGCAGCGTAAGCGGGGGTAGCAATCAGCCCCAGCATTTT.

The J gene is TRBJ2-3, the V gene TRBV5-6, with a tentative D call TRBD2 (5 bases). Between the trimmed V and J ends, which lost 1 base and 2 bases, there was a span of 14 bases. Germline V gene lookup returns CDR1 SGHDT and CDR2 YYEEEE. This CDR3 has 16 amino acids. CDR3 residues: CASSLRLAGFTDTQYF. In DNA form, the CDR3 reads TGTGCCAGCAGCTTGAGGCTAGCTGGCTTCACAGATACGCAGTATTTT.

The chain carries TRBV9 and TRBJ2-1; D is ambiguous. The CDR3 has 14 amino acids. Trimming took off 4 bases at V and 7 bases at J, with 15 bases between the two ends. CDR1 and CDR2 from the germline V gene are SGDLS and YYNGEE. The CDR3 loop is CASSFRVSQNEQFF. The CDR3 region has the DNA TGTGCCAGCAGCTTCCGGGTCTCTCAAAATGAGCAGTTCTTC.

V is TRBV5-1 and J is TRBJ1-1; 8 nucleotides match TRBD1. Per germline, CDR1 SGHRS and CDR2 YFSETQ. This CDR3 region has 13 residues. The V segment lost 0 bases and the J segment 8 bases; nucleotides outside the gene matches: 3. This CDR3 is CASSLARQGEAFF. The CDR3 DNA sequence: TGCGCCAGCAGCTTGGCGAGACAGGGGGAAGCTTTCTTT. The full variable domain, completed using reference TRBV5-1 and TRBJ1-1, is KAGVTQTPRYLIKTRGQQVTLSCSPISGHRSVSWYQQTPGQGLQFLFEYFSETQRNKGNFPGRFSGRQFSNSRSEMNVSTLELGDSALYLCASSLARQGEAFFGQGTRLTVV.

This clone was picked up a small number of times. This chain connects TRBV7-9 to TRBJ2-1; 8 positions agree with TRBD2. J gave up 7 bases and V 4 bases, and 15 bases lay outside the gene matches. This CDR3 has 17 amino acids. Per the germline V gene, CDR1 is SEHNR and CDR2 is FQNEAQ (reference sequence). The CDR3 reads CASSSPGGTRGSNEQFF. CDR3 nucleotide sequence: TGTGCCAGCAGCTCCCCCGGCGGGACTAGGGGATCGAATGAGCAGTTCTTC.

The rearrangement uses TRBV25-1 and TRBJ2-3; 7 positions match TRBD2. Germline V gives CDR1 MGHDK, CDR2 SYGVNS. J lost 6 bases, V lost 4 bases, and 1 base had no gene match. The CDR3 consists of 12 residues. CDR3 bases: TGTGCCAGCAGTGCCGGGGGGGATACGCAGTATTTT. Translated: CASSAGGDTQYF.

The chain uses TRBV20-1 and TRBJ2-2; no clear D gene. The CDR3 is made up of 11 amino acids. Per the germline V gene, CDR1 is DFQATT and CDR2 is SNEGSKA (reference sequence). The V end lost 6 bases, the J end lost 6 bases, and 8 bases lay between the germline ends. The CDR3, as DNA: TGCAGTGCCCCTTCTGCCGGGGAGCTGTTTTTT. Its protein product is CSAPSAGELFF.

The chain uses TRBV5-4 and TRBJ2-1, with 7 bases aligning to TRBD1. Germline V gene lookup returns CDR1 SGHNT and CDR2 YYREEE (reference sequence). The length of the CDR3 is 15 residues. J gave up 6 bases and V 4 bases, and 10 bases lay outside the gene matches. CDR3 bases: TGTGCCAGCAGCGATCGAAAGACAGGGCGCAATGAGCAGTTCTTC. Translating it yields CASSDRKTGRNEQFF.

The rearrangement links TRBV5-1 to TRBJ1-1; the match to TRBD1 covers 8 bases. V lost 4 bases, J lost 0 bases, and 8 bases stayed unmatched. The CDR3 has 16 amino acids. CDR1 and CDR2 from the germline V gene are SGHRS and YFSETQ. The DNA of the CDR3 is TGCGCCAGCAGCCCCGGGACAGGACTTATGAACACTGAAGCTTTCTTT. Protein: CASSPGTGLMNTEAFF.

The rearrangement uses TRBV7-9 and TRBJ1-1; D unclear. Trimming took off 2 bases at V and 10 bases at J, with 17 bases between the two ends. Germline loops: CDR1 SEHNR, CDR2 FQNEAQ (reference sequence). The CDR3 is 14 amino acids. The DNA of the CDR3 is TGTGCCAGCAGCTTACGCGACACCAGACGGGGAGCTTTCTTT. It specifies CASSLRDTRRGAFF.

In this sample, this clone turned up a few times. This chain connects TRBV29-1 to TRBJ1-1, with a tentative D call TRBD1 (6 bases). Trimming left V 5 bases short and J 8 bases short, with 15 bases between. The CDR3 extends over 12 amino acids. The germline V gene encodes CDR1 SQVTM and CDR2 ANQGSEA. CDR3 DNA sequence: TGCAGCGTTCTATCGATTGGACAGGAAGCTTTCTTT. Translation gives CSVLSIGQEAFF.

This clone showed up just a few times. V usage is TRBV5-1 and J usage is TRBJ2-1; 9 nucleotides agree with TRBD2. V gave up 5 bases and J gave up 0 bases; unmatched junction bases: 3. This CDR3 spans 15 amino acids. The V gene's germline CDR1 is SGHRS and CDR2 YFSETQ. The CDR3 reads CASRSSGSSYNEQFF. The CDR3, as DNA: TGCGCCAGCAGAAGTAGCGGGAGCTCCTACAATGAGCAGTTCTTC.

This clone was seen a handful of times. The rearrangement joins TRBV23-1 to TRBJ1-4; TRBD1 matches at 8 bases. TRBV23-1 is recorded as an ORF, its role being uncertain. V lost 3 bases, J lost 15 bases, and 9 bases stayed unmatched. The CDR3 has 13 amino acids. The CDR3 region is CASSQAGGKELFF. CDR3 nucleotides: TGCGCCAGCAGTCAGGCAGGGGGCAAGGAATTGTTTTTT.

The table lists this clone with a few counts. The V call is TRBV4-3, the J call TRBJ2-2; tentatively, D is TRBD1 (6 bases). Germline assignment: CDR1 LGHNA and CDR2 YSLEER. The CDR3 consists of 16 residues. V lost 0 bases to trimming and J lost 4 bases, with 12 bases between them. The CDR3 loop is CASSQDRTATTGELFF. CDR3 nucleotides: TGCGCCAGCAGCCAAGATCGGACAGCTACCACCGGGGAGCTGTTTTTT.

This clone was seen more than once but under ten times. The chain carries TRBV18 and TRBJ2-7; no reliable D call. Germline V gene sequence: CDR1 KGHSH, CDR2 LQKENI. Trimming removed 0 bases at V and 4 bases at J, with 4 bases between. CDR3 length: 12 residues. The CDR3 here is CASSPPSYEQYF. DNA for the CDR3: TGTGCCAGCTCACCACCCAGTTACGAGCAGTACTTC.

The chain recombines TRBV13 with TRBJ2-1; 12 positions match TRBD2. Germline V lookup: CDR1 PRHDT, CDR2 FYEKMQ (reference sequence). Trimming cost V 4 bases and J 0 bases; bases outside gene matches: 13. The CDR3 consists of 20 residues. The DNA for the CDR3 is TGTGCCAGCAGCTCTTCACCGGGACTAGCGGGTGGGAGCTCCTACAATGAGCAGTTCTTC. Encoded protein: CASSSSPGLAGGSSYNEQFF. Looking up the rest from reference TRBV13 and TRBJ2-1 gives the full variable domain: AAGVIQSPRHLIKEKRETATLKCYPIPRHDTVYWYQQGPGQDPQFLISFYEKMQSDKGSIPDRFSAQQFSDYHSELNMSSLELGDSALYFCASSSSPGLAGGSSYNEQFFGPGTRLTVL.